One sample yielded the 2 T cell receptor beta chains listed below, sequenced in a study of regulatory and conventional T cells in RAG deficiency. Blood CD4+ CD25-high CD127-low regulatory T cells supplied the genomic DNA template. The protocol was immunoSEQ multiplex PCR, while the TCRdb copy is restricted to in-frame clones and leaves out a portion. The table records about 28,000 clones, around nine tenths of them present only once. These records were also assigned to another study, of regulatory T cells. According to that study: Amplification used 52 TRBV primers and 13 TRBJ primers.

The specimen was Tregs sorted from blood. These TCRs come from a human donor in good health.

The chain combines TRBV11-2 with TRBJ2-6; D is unresolved. Trimming pared 5 bases from V and 1 base from J, leaving 12 bases between. CDR1 is SGHAT, CDR2 FQNNGV, per germline. This CDR3 has 16 amino acids. The CDR3 region is CASSPYAGSGANVLTF. The CDR3 DNA is TGTGCCAGCAGCCCTTACGCTGGTTCTGGGGCCAACGTCCTGACTTTC.

In this sample, this clone turned up once. This chain joins TRBV10-3 and TRBJ1-1; D is ambiguous. Germline CDR1 ENHRY, CDR2 SYGVKD. This CDR3 has 15 residues. Trimming left V 2 bases short and J 5 bases short, with 15 bases between. The CDR3 loop is CAISEGHVLGTEAFF. Written as DNA, the CDR3 is TGTGCCATCAGTGAGGGGCATGTTTTGGGGACTGAAGCTTTCTTT.